A selection of T cell receptor beta chains follows, all from one sample in a study of shared clonotypes between healthy human individuals. Some clones are missing from TCRdb's copy, which holds only in-frame ones; the method was immunoSEQ multiplex PCR. Of some 2 million clones in the sample, around 95% were seen once. Sequencing was done on a sample of naive CD4+ T cells sorted from blood. Receptor source: a young man in good health. The CDR3 runs from the conserved cysteine through the conserved F or W. The order of the fields is D gene, V gene, J gene, clone size, CDR3 DNA, CDR3 protein. A D gene is named only where the DNA matches it firmly. Only part of the rows carry a size: once, few, many, or a class if the clone is expanded.

D gene: .
V gene: TRBV5-4
J gene: TRBJ2-5
clone size: .
CDR3 DNA: TGTGCCAGCAGCTTGGCACAGGAACAAGAGACCCAGTACTTC
CDR3 protein: CASSLAQEQETQYF

D gene: .
V gene: TRBV5-4
J gene: TRBJ1-2
clone size: .
CDR3 DNA: TGTGCCAGCAGCTTGGGGCAGGGGAATGAAGGCTACACCTTC
CDR3 protein: CASSLGQGNEGYTF

D gene: .
V gene: TRBV11-2
J gene: TRBJ1-1
clone size: once
CDR3 DNA: TGTGCCAGCAGCTTAGAAAGTCGGCGTGAAGCTTTCTTT
CDR3 protein: CASSLESRREAFF

D gene: .
V gene: TRBV5-8
J gene: TRBJ2-7
clone size: .
CDR3 DNA: TGTGCCAGCAGGCGACAGGGAGGACAGTACGAGCAGTACTTC
CDR3 protein: CASRRQGGQYEQYF

D gene: TRBD2
V gene: TRBV6-5
J gene: TRBJ2-7
clone size: .
CDR3 DNA: TGTGCCAGCAGCTTACTAGCGGGAGCATACGAGCAGTACTTC
CDR3 protein: CASSLLAGAYEQYF

D gene: TRBD1
V gene: TRBV25-1
J gene: TRBJ1-1
clone size: .
CDR3 DNA: TGTGCCAGCAGTGCCCCCGGGACAGGTAACACTGAAGCTTTCTTT
CDR3 protein: CASSAPGTGNTEAFF

D gene: TRBD1
V gene: TRBV18
J gene: TRBJ1-2
clone size: .
CDR3 DNA: TGTGCCAGCTCAAAGGACAGGGCCAAAAACTATGGCTACACCTTC
CDR3 protein: CASSKDRAKNYGYTF

D gene: .
V gene: TRBV5-1
J gene: TRBJ2-3
clone size: .
CDR3 DNA: TGCGCCAGCACCTCGGTGGCCACAGATACGCAGTATTTT
CDR3 protein: CASTSVATDTQYF

D gene: .
V gene: TRBV5-6
J gene: TRBJ1-2
clone size: once
CDR3 DNA: TGTGCCAGCAGCTCGCCCCCTGGGGACGGAAACTATGGCTACACCTTC
CDR3 protein: CASSSPPGDGNYGYTF

D gene: .
V gene: TRBV6-1
J gene: TRBJ1-1
clone size: .
CDR3 DNA: TGTGCCAGCAGTGGGCCGGGTTCAGGGAACACTGAAGCTTTCTTT
CDR3 protein: CASSGPGSGNTEAFF

D gene: .
V gene: TRBV30
J gene: TRBJ1-5
clone size: once
CDR3 DNA: TGTGCCTGCAGGGACGGTACGAGCAATCAGCCCCAGCATTTT
CDR3 protein: CACRDGTSNQPQHF

D gene: TRBD2
V gene: TRBV9
J gene: TRBJ2-5
clone size: .
CDR3 DNA: TGTGCCAGCAGCGTACCGGCGCGGGGGGAAATCCAAGAGACCCAGTACTTC
CDR3 protein: CASSVPARGEIQETQYF

D gene: TRBD2
V gene: TRBV4-1
J gene: TRBJ2-1
clone size: .
CDR3 DNA: TGCGCCAGCAGCCTCGCGACTAGCGGGAGCTCTGAGCAGTTCTTC
CDR3 protein: CASSLATSGSSEQFF

D gene: TRBD2
V gene: TRBV18
J gene: TRBJ2-1
clone size: .
CDR3 DNA: TGTGCCAGCTCATCCATCCCTAGCGGGATGACTAGCGGGAAACGGGGTGAGCAGTTCTTC
CDR3 protein: CASSSIPSGMTSGKRGEQFF

D gene: .
V gene: TRBV11-3
J gene: TRBJ2-7
clone size: .
CDR3 DNA: TGTGCCAGCAGCACCCGCAGGGGTAGGTACGAGCAGTACTTC
CDR3 protein: CASSTRRGRYEQYF

D gene: .
V gene: TRBV2
J gene: TRBJ2-7
clone size: .
CDR3 DNA: TGTGCCAGCATAGGGGGGAGCTCCTACGAGCAGTACTTC
CDR3 protein: CASIGGSSYEQYF

D gene: .
V gene: TRBV7-9
J gene: TRBJ2-7
clone size: .
CDR3 DNA: TGTGCCAGCAGCTTAGACGTATACGAGCAGTACTTC
CDR3 protein: CASSLDVYEQYF

D gene: .
V gene: TRBV6-5
J gene: TRBJ2-3
clone size: .
CDR3 DNA: TGTGCCAGCAGTTACTCACAGGGTACGCAGTATTTT
CDR3 protein: CASSYSQGTQYF

D gene: .
V gene: TRBV7-2
J gene: TRBJ1-6
clone size: .
CDR3 DNA: TGTGCCAGCAGCTTAGTACCTTGGGGATATGGGGATTCACCCCTCCACTTT
CDR3 protein: CASSLVPWGYGDSPLHF

D gene: .
V gene: TRBV28
J gene: TRBJ1-4
clone size: .
CDR3 DNA: TGTGCCAGCAGTTTATCGGTAACAGAAGTTTCCGAAAAACTGTTTTTT
CDR3 protein: CASSLSVTEVSEKLFF

D gene: .
V gene: TRBV4-3
J gene: TRBJ2-7
clone size: .
CDR3 DNA: TGCGCCAGCAGATTCACCAGTGCCCCCTCCTACGAGCAGTACTTC
CDR3 protein: CASRFTSAPSYEQYF

D gene: .
V gene: TRBV6-1
J gene: TRBJ2-7
clone size: .
CDR3 DNA: TGTGCCAGCAGCTACCGGGACATCTACGAGCAGTACTTC
CDR3 protein: CASSYRDIYEQYF

D gene: .
V gene: TRBV2
J gene: TRBJ1-5
clone size: .
CDR3 DNA: TGTGCCAGCGGAGGGCAGCCCCAGCATTTT
CDR3 protein: CASGGQPQHF

D gene: TRBD1
V gene: TRBV19
J gene: TRBJ2-3
clone size: once
CDR3 DNA: TGTGCCAGTAACGACAGGGGAAGGACAGATACGCAGTATTTT
CDR3 protein: CASNDRGRTDTQYF

D gene: .
V gene: TRBV19
J gene: TRBJ1-1
clone size: .
CDR3 DNA: TGTGCCAGTACTTCATATTGGGACACTGAAGCTTTCTTT
CDR3 protein: CASTSYWDTEAFF

D gene: .
V gene: TRBV6-5
J gene: TRBJ1-2
clone size: .
CDR3 DNA: TGTGCCAGCAGTCACGCCGACGGAACCTATGGCTACACCTTC
CDR3 protein: CASSHADGTYGYTF

D gene: TRBD2
V gene: TRBV30
J gene: TRBJ2-5
clone size: .
CDR3 DNA: TGTGCCTGGAGTACGGGACTAGCGGGAGAAGGGCAAGAGACCCAGTACTTC
CDR3 protein: CAWSTGLAGEGQETQYF

D gene: .
V gene: TRBV15
J gene: TRBJ2-7
clone size: .
CDR3 DNA: TGTGCCACCAGCAGAGATCCGGGACTTACAACCTACGAGCAGTACTTC
CDR3 protein: CATSRDPGLTTYEQYF

D gene: .
V gene: TRBV18
J gene: TRBJ2-3
clone size: .
CDR3 DNA: TGTGCCAGCTCACCTCCGCTAAGCACAGATACGCAGTATTTT
CDR3 protein: CASSPPLSTDTQYF

D gene: .
V gene: TRBV28
J gene: TRBJ1-5
clone size: .
CDR3 DNA: TGTGCCAGCCTGGGACCAAGGGGACCAGCTCAGCCCCAGCATTTT
CDR3 protein: CASLGPRGPAQPQHF

D gene: TRBD1
V gene: TRBV2
J gene: TRBJ2-7
clone size: .
CDR3 DNA: TGTGCCAGCAGTTCCGCCGGGACAGCCACATACGAGCAGTACTTC
CDR3 protein: CASSSAGTATYEQYF

D gene: TRBD1
V gene: TRBV13
J gene: TRBJ2-7
clone size: .
CDR3 DNA: TGTGCCAGCAGTTATCGAAGGACAGGGGGCGGCCTGGACCACGAGCAGTACTTC
CDR3 protein: CASSYRRTGGGLDHEQYF

D gene: .
V gene: TRBV5-6
J gene: TRBJ1-1
clone size: .
CDR3 DNA: TGTGCCAGCAGCTTGGAATGGACTGAAGCTTTCTTT
CDR3 protein: CASSLEWTEAFF

D gene: TRBD2
V gene: TRBV14
J gene: TRBJ2-3
clone size: .
CDR3 DNA: TGTGCCAGCAGCCAAGTCGGACTAGCGGTAGATACGCAGTATTTT
CDR3 protein: CASSQVGLAVDTQYF

D gene: .
V gene: TRBV25-1
J gene: TRBJ1-2
clone size: few
CDR3 DNA: TGTGCCAGCAGTGAATCAGGGCCCTATGGCTACACCTTC
CDR3 protein: CASSESGPYGYTF

D gene: .
V gene: TRBV10-3
J gene: TRBJ1-2
clone size: .
CDR3 DNA: TGTGCCACGACACTGGGTTCGGCTAACTATGGCTACACCTTC
CDR3 protein: CATTLGSANYGYTF

D gene: .
V gene: TRBV6-5
J gene: TRBJ1-2
clone size: .
CDR3 DNA: TGTGCCAGCAGTAGTTTTACCGGGACATACTATGGCTACACCTTC
CDR3 protein: CASSSFTGTYYGYTF

D gene: TRBD2
V gene: TRBV6-5
J gene: TRBJ2-1
clone size: .
CDR3 DNA: TGTGCCAGCAGTGGACTAGCGGAGGGTTACAATGAGCAGTTCTTC
CDR3 protein: CASSGLAEGYNEQFF

D gene: TRBD2
V gene: TRBV6-6
J gene: TRBJ2-7
clone size: .
CDR3 DNA: TGTGCCAGCAGTCTGACTAGCGGATCCTACGAGCAGTACTTC
CDR3 protein: CASSLTSGSYEQYF

D gene: TRBD2
V gene: TRBV13
J gene: TRBJ2-7
clone size: .
CDR3 DNA: TGTGCCAGCAGCTTGGGGGGGAGAAGGCGAGAGCAGTACTTC
CDR3 protein: CASSLGGRRREQYF

D gene: .
V gene: TRBV6-6
J gene: TRBJ2-1
clone size: .
CDR3 DNA: TGTGCCAGCAGTCCCCGACAGAGCTCCTACAATGAGCAGTTCTTC
CDR3 protein: CASSPRQSSYNEQFF

D gene: .
V gene: TRBV6-5
J gene: TRBJ1-1
clone size: .
CDR3 DNA: TGTGCCAGCAGTTACTCGAAGGGGGGTTGGACTGAAGCTTTCTTT
CDR3 protein: CASSYSKGGWTEAFF

D gene: TRBD1
V gene: TRBV4-1
J gene: TRBJ1-2
clone size: .
CDR3 DNA: TGCGCCAGCAGCCGAGACAGGGGCCTCTATGGCTACACCTTC
CDR3 protein: CASSRDRGLYGYTF

D gene: .
V gene: TRBV6-1
J gene: TRBJ1-2
clone size: .
CDR3 DNA: TGTGCCAGCACCGCGGACGTTTGGGATGGCTACACCTTC
CDR3 protein: CASTADVWDGYTF

D gene: .
V gene: TRBV11-2
J gene: TRBJ1-6
clone size: once
CDR3 DNA: TGTGCCAGCAGCCAACAGCCACAGACTGGTTCACCCCTCCACTTT
CDR3 protein: CASSQQPQTGSPLHF

D gene: TRBD1
V gene: TRBV6-5
J gene: TRBJ1-2
clone size: .
CDR3 DNA: TGTGCCAGCAGTTACTCAGGGACAGGGTACTATGGCTACACCTTC
CDR3 protein: CASSYSGTGYYGYTF

D gene: .
V gene: TRBV7-3
J gene: TRBJ2-7
clone size: .
CDR3 DNA: TGTGCCAGCAGCCCCCGAGGGGGATACGAGCAGTACTTC
CDR3 protein: CASSPRGGYEQYF

D gene: TRBD2
V gene: TRBV29-1
J gene: TRBJ2-5
clone size: .
CDR3 DNA: TGCAGCGTTGAGTCCGGGGGGGAGACCCAGTACTTC
CDR3 protein: CSVESGGETQYF

D gene: .
V gene: TRBV11-2
J gene: TRBJ2-7
clone size: .
CDR3 DNA: TGTGCCAGCAGCTTAGCTGGGATTTCCTACGAGCAGTACTTC
CDR3 protein: CASSLAGISYEQYF

D gene: TRBD2
V gene: TRBV11-2
J gene: TRBJ2-5
clone size: .
CDR3 DNA: TGTGCCAGCAGCTCCTCGGCTAGCGGGGGGATGAAGACCCAGTACTTC
CDR3 protein: CASSSSASGGMKTQYF

D gene: .
V gene: TRBV29-1
J gene: TRBJ1-1
clone size: .
CDR3 DNA: TGCAGCGTCGGACATTTCACTGAAGCTTTCTTT
CDR3 protein: CSVGHFTEAFF

D gene: TRBD1
V gene: TRBV4-1
J gene: TRBJ2-3
clone size: .
CDR3 DNA: TGCGCCAGCAGCCAAGGGACAGGGTCCACAGATACGCAGTATTTT
CDR3 protein: CASSQGTGSTDTQYF

D gene: TRBD1
V gene: TRBV19
J gene: TRBJ2-3
clone size: .
CDR3 DNA: TGTGCCAGTAGTATAGACCTGACAGGGAGCACAGATACGCAGTATTTT
CDR3 protein: CASSIDLTGSTDTQYF

D gene: TRBD1
V gene: TRBV10-3
J gene: TRBJ2-7
clone size: .
CDR3 DNA: TGTGCCATCAGTGTTTCCGGGACAGGGGACGAGCAGTACTTC
CDR3 protein: CAISVSGTGDEQYF

D gene: .
V gene: TRBV28
J gene: TRBJ1-4
clone size: .
CDR3 DNA: TGTGCCAGCAAGGGTCTCGATAATGAAAAACTGTTTTTT
CDR3 protein: CASKGLDNEKLFF

D gene: .
V gene: TRBV30
J gene: TRBJ1-4
clone size: .
CDR3 DNA: TGTGCCTCCACGACAGGCCGATATGAAAAACTGTTTTTT
CDR3 protein: CASTTGRYEKLFF

D gene: .
V gene: TRBV19
J gene: TRBJ2-1
clone size: .
CDR3 DNA: TGTGCCAGTAGTATTCAGGGGAGTAACAATGAGCAGTTCTTC
CDR3 protein: CASSIQGSNNEQFF